This TCR beta chain appears in the sequencing data of a study of cytomegalovirus exposure and HLA in healthy donors. Per germline, CDR1 SGHKS and CDR2 YYEKEE (reference sequence). The CDR3 extends over 12 amino acids. Trimming took 4 bases from V and 4 from J, leaving 9 bases between them. This clone appeared a few times. Antigen unknown. Healthy bone marrow donors made up the donor group. Nominally healthy donors were sampled, though unrecorded immune exposures were likely. The study's findings and limits: Cytomegalovirus-associated status was assigned to 150 or so TCR beta chains.

The PCR made use of 60 Vbeta and 13 Jbeta primers. Sequencing used immunoSEQ multiplex PCR; TCRdb keeps in-frame clones, though not all of them. The table has about 25,000 clones, 79% seen once. The TCR originated in a male donor in good health and CMV-seronegative. The specimen was PBMCs. The chain combines TRBV5-5 with TRBJ2-7; D remains ambiguous. The CDR3 DNA follows: TGTGCCAGCAGCCTAGTCCAATACGAGCAGTACTTC. Amino acid sequence: CASSLVQYEQYF.